This section outlines one T cell receptor beta chain sequence together with its context. This clonotype was picked up one time. No cognate antigen has been identified for it. Base qualities were left out, and no much larger clone turns up one base away. One read gives only weak evidence. The CDR3 has 12 amino acids, counting the end cysteine and phenylalanine. Only the CDR3 portion is preserved as DNA: 36 bases, with reading frame beginning at the first base. Relative to germline, V is 6 bases shorter and J is 6 bases shorter, with 11 bases between their ends. CDR1 and CDR2, per the germline V gene, are ENHRY and SYGVKD. RNA was extracted using the RNeasy kit, and roughly 0.45 to 1 ug of the RNA was reverse transcribed with random hexamers. TCR beta CDR3 regions were amplified with the immunoSEQ multiplex PCR assay covering 54 Vbeta and 13 Jbeta segments. PCR amplification bias was corrected by using a synthetic template baseline for primer optimization and computational correction. The published analysis was carried out like this. Reads were annotated to V, D and J genes according to IMGT and were analyzed with immunoSEQ Analyzer, with only productive sequences retained. Clonality was calculated as one minus the Shannon entropy normalized by log2 of the number of productive unique sequences. For each patient and control, public and private clones were evaluated among the 100 most prevalent clones. A clone was defined as Susac-specific if it was absent from the healthy and MS cohorts, from roughly 1,000 published viral clones and from other ImmuneACCESS disease sequences. TCRdb reprocessing: public reads trimmed at Q25 with fastp, clones called with MiXCR, in-frame beta chains kept. Rows are combined by CDR3 protein, so each entry shows the most common genes and DNA. The authors' filters were not applied to this entry. The sample table records about 150,000 distinct CDR3 sequences; approximately 95% of these occur just once. The top ten hold roughly 0.12% of the sample.

This specimen comes from a study of CD8 T cells in Susac syndrome (dated by TCRdb to about 2019). For context, the study as a whole: Of the Susac syndrome patients who were sequenced, more than 5 had clinically active disease and 8 or 9 were in clinical remission. Whether CD8+ T cell activation and differentiation in Susac syndrome was antigen driven was tested using repertoire sequencing. At the time of blood withdrawal, Susac syndrome patients were either therapy-naive, taking corticosteroids (with some also receiving IVIg), or on IVIg alone. Overall study results and their limits: No clonal expansion was detected in the CD4+ T cell repertoire of Susac syndrome patients. The TCR sequencing and HLA analysis was acknowledged to have included a relatively small number of individuals.

Peripheral blood CD8+ and CD4+ T cells from healthy donors, Susac syndrome patients and multiple sclerosis patients were profiled by high-throughput TCR beta sequencing. The Susac syndrome patients fulfilled recently defined diagnostic criteria for definite or probable disease. Bulk CD8+ and CD4+ T cells were purified by magnetic negative isolation, while CD8+ TEMRA cells were enriched using FACS. Blood was drawn into EDTA tubes, processed within 24 hours, and PBMCs were isolated by density gradient centrifugation. PBMCs destined for TCR sequencing were cryopreserved in liquid nitrogen and later thawed in a 37 °C water bath. The sorted or isolated CD4+, CD8+ and CD8+ TEMRA cells reached a purity of at least 90%.

The clonotype originates from a human donor with Susac syndrome. Recombination linked TRBV10-3 to TRBJ1-2; a tentative D call is TRBD1 (5 bases match). Input material: CD4+ T cells from PBMCs. CDR3 protein: CAISQGTDGYTF. The sequenced DNA is TGTGCCATCAGCCAGGGAACCGATGGCTACACCTTC.